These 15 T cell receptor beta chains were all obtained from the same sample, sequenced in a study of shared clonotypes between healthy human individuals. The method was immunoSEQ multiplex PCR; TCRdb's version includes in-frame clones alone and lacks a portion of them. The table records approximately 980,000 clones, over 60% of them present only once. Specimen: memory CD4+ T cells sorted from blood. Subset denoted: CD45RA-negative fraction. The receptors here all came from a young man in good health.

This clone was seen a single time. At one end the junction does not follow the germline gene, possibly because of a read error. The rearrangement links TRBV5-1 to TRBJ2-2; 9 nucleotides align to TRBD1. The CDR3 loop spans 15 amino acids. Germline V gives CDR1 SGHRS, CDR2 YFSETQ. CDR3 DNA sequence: TGCGCCAGCAGCTTAAGACAGGGGGGGACCGAGGAGCTGTTTTTT. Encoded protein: CASSLRQGGTEELFF.

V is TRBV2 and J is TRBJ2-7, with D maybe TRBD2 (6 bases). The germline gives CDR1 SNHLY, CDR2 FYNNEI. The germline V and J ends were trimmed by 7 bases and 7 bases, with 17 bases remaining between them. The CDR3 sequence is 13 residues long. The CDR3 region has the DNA TGTGCCAGCATCATTGGAGGGATCGGAGAGCAGTACTTC. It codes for CASIIGGIGEQYF.

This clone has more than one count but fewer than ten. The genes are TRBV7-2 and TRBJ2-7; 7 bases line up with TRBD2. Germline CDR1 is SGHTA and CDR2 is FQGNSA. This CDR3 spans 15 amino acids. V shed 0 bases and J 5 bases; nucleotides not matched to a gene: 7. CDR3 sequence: CASSLAGGSFNEQYF. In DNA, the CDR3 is TGTGCCAGCAGCTTAGCTGGCGGGAGCTTCAACGAGCAGTACTTC.

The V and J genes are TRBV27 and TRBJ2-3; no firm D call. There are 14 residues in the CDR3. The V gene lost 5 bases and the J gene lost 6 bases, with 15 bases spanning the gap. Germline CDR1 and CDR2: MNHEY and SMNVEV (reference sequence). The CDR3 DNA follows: TGTGCCAGCAGTACCAAGACGGCACGGGATACGCAGTATTTT. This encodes CASSTKTARDTQYF.

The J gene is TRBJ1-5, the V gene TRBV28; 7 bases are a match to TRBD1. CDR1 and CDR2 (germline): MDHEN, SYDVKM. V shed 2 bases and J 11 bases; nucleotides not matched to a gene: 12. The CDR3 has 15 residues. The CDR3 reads CASSLPQGVGRAQHF. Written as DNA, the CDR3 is TGTGCCAGCAGTTTACCCCAGGGGGTCGGGCGGGCCCAGCATTTT.

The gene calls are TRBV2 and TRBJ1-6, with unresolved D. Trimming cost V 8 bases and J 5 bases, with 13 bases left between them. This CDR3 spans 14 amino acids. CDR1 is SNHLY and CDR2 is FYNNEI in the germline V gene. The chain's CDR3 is CASRLGPNNSPLHF. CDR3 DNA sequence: TGTGCCAGCCGGCTGGGTCCCAATAATTCACCCCTCCACTTT.

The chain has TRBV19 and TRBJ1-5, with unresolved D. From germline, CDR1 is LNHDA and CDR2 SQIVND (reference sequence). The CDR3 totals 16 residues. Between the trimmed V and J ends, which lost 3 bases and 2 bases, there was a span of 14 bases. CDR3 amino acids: CASSIGVVEGNQPQHF. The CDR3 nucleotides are TGTGCCAGTAGTATTGGAGTTGTAGAAGGCAATCAGCCCCAGCATTTT.

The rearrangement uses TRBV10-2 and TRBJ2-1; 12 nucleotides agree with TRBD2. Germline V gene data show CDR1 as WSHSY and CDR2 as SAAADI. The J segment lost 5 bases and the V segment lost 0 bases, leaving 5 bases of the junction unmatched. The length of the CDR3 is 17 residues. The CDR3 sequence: CASSESASGGVNNEQFF. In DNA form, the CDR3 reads TGCGCCAGCAGTGAGTCTGCTAGCGGGGGGGTAAACAATGAGCAGTTCTTC.

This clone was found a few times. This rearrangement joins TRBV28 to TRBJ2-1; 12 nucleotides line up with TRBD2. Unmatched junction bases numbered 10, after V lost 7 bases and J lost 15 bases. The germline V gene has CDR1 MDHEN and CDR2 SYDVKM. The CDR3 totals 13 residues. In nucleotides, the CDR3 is TGTGCCAGCACTCCGGGACTAGCGGGTTTGACGTTCTTC. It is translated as CASTPGLAGLTFF.

For the CDR3, the DNA is TGTGCCAGCAGAGGGGCGGGACAGAATGAAAAACTGTTTTTT. Its translation: CASRGAGQNEKLFF. The chain couples TRBV6-1 to TRBJ1-4; 7 bases line up with TRBD1. V shed 6 bases and J 5 bases; nucleotides not matched to a gene: 6. Germline-derived CDR1 and CDR2 are MNHNS and SASEGT. This CDR3 contains 14 residues.

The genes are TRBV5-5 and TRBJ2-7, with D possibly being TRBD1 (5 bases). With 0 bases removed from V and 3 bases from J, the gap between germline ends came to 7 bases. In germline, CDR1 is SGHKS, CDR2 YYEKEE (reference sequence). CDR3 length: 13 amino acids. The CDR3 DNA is TGTGCCAGCAGCTTGGCAGGGTTCTACGAGCAGTACTTC. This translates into CASSLAGFYEQYF.

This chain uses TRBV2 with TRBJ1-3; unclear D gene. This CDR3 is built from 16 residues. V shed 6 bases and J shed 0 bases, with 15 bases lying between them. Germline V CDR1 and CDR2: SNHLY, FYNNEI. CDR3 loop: CASSGRDASSGNTIYF. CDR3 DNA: TGTGCCAGCAGCGGCCGGGATGCGAGCTCTGGAAACACCATATATTTT.

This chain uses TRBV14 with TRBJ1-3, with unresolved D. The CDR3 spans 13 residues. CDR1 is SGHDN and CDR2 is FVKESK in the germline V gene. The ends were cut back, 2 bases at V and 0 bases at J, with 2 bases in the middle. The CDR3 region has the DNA TGTGCCAGCAGCCAACTCTCTGGAAACACCATATATTTT. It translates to CASSQLSGNTIYF.

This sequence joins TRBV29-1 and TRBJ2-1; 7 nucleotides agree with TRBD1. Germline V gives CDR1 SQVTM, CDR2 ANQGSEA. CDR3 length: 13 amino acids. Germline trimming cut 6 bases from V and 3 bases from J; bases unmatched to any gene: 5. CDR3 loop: CSVLDRFYNEQFF. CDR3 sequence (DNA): TGCAGCGTCCTGGACAGGTTCTACAATGAGCAGTTCTTC.

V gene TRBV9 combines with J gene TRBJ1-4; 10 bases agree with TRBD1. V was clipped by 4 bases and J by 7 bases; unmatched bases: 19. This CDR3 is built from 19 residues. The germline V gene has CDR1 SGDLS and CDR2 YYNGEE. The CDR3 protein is CASSSLRGQGTRGGEKLFF. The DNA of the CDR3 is TGTGCCAGCAGCTCCCTCAGGGGACAGGGGACTCGGGGCGGTGAAAAACTGTTTTTT.